Listed here are 30 T cell receptor beta chains from one sample, sequenced in a study of T cells in Graves' hyperthyroidism and ophthalmopathy. TCR beta CDR3 regions were amplified from RNA. The study used the HTBI primer set for a first-round RT-PCR of the TCR CDR3. TCRdb passed the multiplex PCR reads through MiXCR, listing each CDR3 protein once. The sample carries about 260,000 distinct CDR3 sequences, around 22% recorded once. The sample was blood. The source of these receptors is a man aged 25-45 years with Graves' ophthalmopathy.

The sample holds a few counts of this clonotype. The chain employs TRBV20-1 and TRBJ1-4; 9 bases match TRBD1. CDR3 length: 13 amino acids. Germline V CDR1 and CDR2: DFQATT, SNEGSKA (reference sequence). With 8 bases clipped from V and 7 bases from J, the junction kept 8 bases outside the gene matches. As DNA, the CDR3 is TGCAGTACACCGGGACAGGGCGGTGAAAAACTGTTTTTT. It yields the protein CSTPGQGGEKLFF.

The V call is TRBV29-1, the J call TRBJ2-7; 16 bases line up with TRBD2. Losses at the gene ends were 4 bases for V and 9 bases for J; bases not matched to a gene: 9. This CDR3 has 15 amino acids. CDR1 is SQVTM and CDR2 is ANQGSEA in the germline V gene. The CDR3 spells CSVGPGTSGRAGQYF. The DNA of the CDR3 is TGCAGCGTTGGACCCGGGACTAGCGGGAGGGCCGGGCAGTACTTC.

This clonotype was found a few times. The V gene is TRBV27, the J gene TRBJ1-2; D is unresolved. Per the germline V gene, CDR1 is MNHEY and CDR2 is SMNVEV (reference sequence). The CDR3 runs 13 residues. V lost 5 bases, J lost 8 bases, and 15 bases lay in between. CDR3 nucleotide sequence: TGTGCCAGCAGTCTAGGACCCAACGGGGGCTACACCTTC. Protein product: CASSLGPNGGYTF.

This clonotype occurred a few times. This chain uses TRBV6-1 with TRBJ2-7; 8 positions match TRBD2. This CDR3 region has 14 residues. J gave up 5 bases and V 6 bases, and 9 bases lay outside the gene matches. The germline gives CDR1 MNHNS, CDR2 SASEGT. CDR3 sequence: CASSELAESDEQYF. CDR3 in DNA: TGTGCCAGCAGCGAACTAGCGGAGAGCGACGAGCAGTACTTC.

The V call is TRBV27, the J call TRBJ1-2, with D possibly being TRBD1 (5 bases). The CDR3 sequence is 14 residues long. The germline CDR1 and CDR2 sequences are MNHEY and SMNVEV (reference sequence). V dropped 3 bases and J dropped 4 bases, with 12 bases sitting between them. CDR3 protein: CASSLGRATYGYTF. CDR3 bases: TGTGCCAGCAGTTTGGGACGTGCTACCTATGGCTACACCTTC.

This chain's CDR3 is CASSQEEGNANTDTQYF. The CDR3 DNA follows: TGCGCCAGCAGCCAAGAGGAAGGCAACGCCAACACAGATACGCAGTATTTT. V is TRBV4-1 and J is TRBJ2-3, with unresolved D. The CDR3 contains 17 residues. CDR1 MGHRA and CDR2 YSYEKL come from the germline V gene. Trimming cost V 0 bases and J 2 bases, with 15 bases left between them.

This clonotype was picked up many times. V gene TRBV3-1 combines with J gene TRBJ1-5; tentative D call: TRBD1 (5 bases). Trimming pared 5 bases from V and 6 bases from J, leaving 17 bases between. The germline CDR1 and CDR2 sequences are LGHDT and YNNKEL (reference sequence). This CDR3 region has 15 residues. The CDR3 DNA reads as TGTGCCAGCAGCGACTCAAGAAGGGGCACTCAGCCCCAGCATTTT. Its protein is CASSDSRRGTQPQHF.

This clonotype was seen at least ten times. J is TRBJ1-1 and V is TRBV11-3; tentative D call: TRBD1 (5 bases). V dropped 6 bases and J dropped 0 bases, with 14 bases sitting between them. CDR3 length: 15 amino acids. Germline CDR1 and CDR2: SGHNT and YENEEA. In DNA, the CDR3 is TGTGCCAGCAGTCGGGGGATTGATTTGAACACTGAAGCTTTCTTT. It is translated as CASSRGIDLNTEAFF. Supplemented by reference TRBV11-3 and TRBJ1-1, the full variable domain reads EAGVVQSPRYKIIEKKQPVAFWCNPISGHNTLYWYLQNLGQGPELLIRYENEEAVDDSQLPKDRFSAERLKGVDSTLKIQPAELGDSAVYLCASSRGIDLNTEAFFGQGTRLTVV.

This clonotype was counted ten times or more. CDR3 protein: CASSLWGDQPQHF. The CDR3 DNA reads TGTGCCAGCAGTTTATGGGGGGATCAGCCCCAGCATTTT. The V gene is TRBV27, the J gene TRBJ1-5, with D possibly being TRBD1 (5 bases). The CDR3 spans 13 residues. Germline V CDR1 and CDR2: MNHEY, SMNVEV (reference sequence). V shed 1 base and J shed 5 bases, with 6 bases lying between them.

This clonotype came up once. The gene calls are TRBV5-5 and TRBJ2-7, with 9 nucleotides matching TRBD1. J lost 5 bases, V lost 2 bases, and 8 bases had no gene match. The germline V gene has CDR1 SGHKS and CDR2 YYEKEE (reference sequence). This CDR3 has 15 residues. In DNA, the CDR3 is TGTGCCAGCAGCTTACTGGGACAGGGTTTCCACGAGCAGTACTTC. It translates to CASSLLGQGFHEQYF. Complete variable domain (other parts from reference TRBV5-5 and TRBJ2-7): DAGVTQSPTHLIKTRGQQVTLRCSPISGHKSVSWYQQVLGQGPQFIFQYYEKEERGRGNFPDRFSARQFPNYSSELNVNALLLGDSALYLCASSLLGQGFHEQYFGPGTRLTVT.

Only a few counts were recorded for this clonotype. The genes are TRBV28 and TRBJ1-2; maybe TRBD1 (5 bases). V lost 6 bases, J lost 4 bases, and 12 bases lay in between. Germline CDR1 reads MDHEN; CDR2 reads SYDVKM. CDR3 length: 13 amino acids. In DNA, the CDR3 is TGTGCCAGCAGGAAGCGACAGCCCTATGGCTACACCTTC. This gives the protein CASRKRQPYGYTF.

The rearrangement links TRBV7-3 to TRBJ2-2, with TRBD1 as a possible D gene (7 bases). Trimming left V 5 bases short and J 8 bases short, with 15 bases between. CDR1 is SGHTA, CDR2 FQGTGA, per germline. There are 14 residues in the CDR3. CDR3 in amino acids: CASSEEGQLGELFF. In DNA, the CDR3 is TGTGCCAGCAGCGAGGAGGGACAGTTAGGGGAGCTGTTTTTT.

This clonotype was counted between two and nine times. V and J are TRBV24-1 and TRBJ2-1; maybe TRBD2 (7 bases). Trimming took 2 bases from V and 3 from J, leaving 10 bases between them. There are 15 residues in the CDR3. In germline, CDR1 is KGHDR, CDR2 SFDVKD. The CDR3 loop reads CATSDWGGHYNEQFF. In DNA, the CDR3 is TGTGCCACCAGTGATTGGGGGGGGCACTACAATGAGCAGTTCTTC.

The gene calls are TRBV20-1 and TRBJ1-4, with TRBD1 identical over 7 bases. The germline gives CDR1 DFQATT, CDR2 SNEGSKA (reference sequence). The CDR3 totals 15 residues. The junction had 10 bases not matched to a gene; V was cut back by 2 bases and J by 7 bases. CDR3 nucleotides: TGCAGTGCTAGACGGGACAGCCGAAGGGGTGAAAAACTGTTTTTT. It yields the protein CSARRDSRRGEKLFF.

V and J are TRBV5-4 and TRBJ1-2; no clear D gene. From germline, CDR1 is SGHNT and CDR2 YYREEE (reference sequence). CDR3 size: 15 residues. Trimming took off 0 bases at V and 8 bases at J, with 17 bases between the two ends. CDR3 in amino acids: CASSLDSLKSAGYTF. DNA for the CDR3: TGTGCCAGCAGCTTGGACAGTCTCAAGAGTGCAGGCTACACCTTC.

The chain combines TRBV28 with TRBJ2-2; TRBD1 aligns across 7 bases. V trimming: 1 base; J trimming: 7 bases; junction bases outside the gene matches: 6. This CDR3 region has 15 residues. Germline V CDR1 and CDR2: MDHEN, SYDVKM. The CDR3, as DNA: TGTGCCAGCAGTTTATACAGGGGCCCCGACGGGGAGCTGTTTTTT. Encoded protein: CASSLYRGPDGELFF.

This sequence joins TRBV5-8 and TRBJ2-1; perhaps TRBD2 as D (7 bases). There are 15 residues in the CDR3. Germline CDR1 reads SGHTS; CDR2 reads YDEGEE. The germline V and J ends were trimmed by 4 bases and 5 bases, with 16 bases remaining between them. Written as DNA, the CDR3 is TGTGCCAGCAGCAGCGGGCCGGGGGGCCACAATGAGCAGTTCTTC. This gives the protein CASSSGPGGHNEQFF.

At least ten counts were recorded for this clonotype. The V gene is TRBV30, the J gene TRBJ1-2; D gene uncertain. CDR1 and CDR2 from the germline V gene are GTSNPN and SVGIG (reference sequence). The CDR3 consists of 12 residues. The germline V and J ends were trimmed by 2 bases and 8 bases, with 12 bases remaining between them. The CDR3 DNA is TGTGCCTGGAGTCCCCCGTTGGGGGGCTACACCTTC. As protein: CAWSPPLGGYTF.

In its sample, this clonotype was seen a few times. J is TRBJ1-1 and V is TRBV7-9; D not certain. The CDR3 totals 13 residues. The V and J ends lost 1 base and 4 bases respectively, with 7 bases between them. Germline CDR1 is SEHNR and CDR2 is FQNEAQ (reference sequence). The CDR3 is CASSLEWGTEAFF. CDR3 sequence (DNA): TGTGCCAGCAGCTTAGAGTGGGGCACTGAAGCTTTCTTT.

This clonotype has ten or more counts. The rearrangement uses TRBV2 and TRBJ1-2; D is possibly TRBD1 (6 bases). In germline, CDR1 is SNHLY, CDR2 FYNNEI. The CDR3 has 14 residues. Trimming removed 3 bases from V and 5 bases from J, with 13 bases in between. The CDR3 bases are TGTGCCAGCAGTGATCAGGGGCAAAAATATGGCTACACCTTC. Residues: CASSDQGQKYGYTF.

This clonotype was recorded many times. The J gene is TRBJ2-3, the V gene TRBV2; TRBD1 agrees at 8 bases. The CDR3 totals 16 residues. V shed 7 bases and J 0 bases; nucleotides not matched to a gene: 9. Germline lookup yields CDR1 SNHLY and CDR2 FYNNEI. CDR3 sequence (DNA): TGTGCCAGCAACCCCCGGGACAGGCCTAGCACAGATACGCAGTATTTT. It encodes CASNPRDRPSTDTQYF.

The V call is TRBV9, the J call TRBJ2-1; D may be TRBD2 (6 bases). The CDR3 runs 17 residues. Trimming stripped 0 bases from V and 1 base from J, with 14 bases between. CDR1 and CDR2 from the germline V gene are SGDLS and YYNGEE. This CDR3 reads CASSVEGRGISYNEQFF. In DNA form, the CDR3 reads TGTGCCAGCAGCGTAGAGGGCCGCGGGATATCCTACAATGAGCAGTTCTTC.

About this clonotype: A much larger clone lies a single base off, so this may be a read error. J is TRBJ2-1 and V is TRBV11-1; D perhaps matches TRBD1 (6 bases). The J call may be in error: the DNA end matches TRBJ2-7 better. The germline V gene encodes CDR1 SGHAT and CDR2 FQDESV (reference sequence). The CDR3 length is 14 residues. The CDR3 DNA reads TGTGCCAGCAGCTTACCGGGCAGGGGCAATGGGCAGTACTTC. Encoded protein: CASSLPGRGNGQYF.

This clonotype was found many times. The V and J genes are TRBV24-1 and TRBJ2-7; D uncertain. Between the trimmed V and J ends, which lost 4 bases and 3 bases, there was a span of 9 bases. The CDR3 contains 13 residues. Germline V gene data show CDR1 as KGHDR and CDR2 as SFDVKD. The CDR3 sequence is CATSDGRGYEQYF. CDR3 DNA: TGTGCCACCAGTGACGGCAGAGGCTACGAGCAGTACTTC.

The CDR3 DNA is TGTGCCAGCAGCCCGACTAGTTCCCACGCTGAAGCTTTCTTT. Its translation: CASSPTSSHAEAFF. The rearrangement joins TRBV5-6 to TRBJ1-1, with D unresolved. This CDR3 has 14 residues. CDR1 and CDR2 (germline): SGHDT, YYEEEE. The germline V and J ends were trimmed by 4 bases and 6 bases, with 16 bases remaining between them.

This clonotype was recorded many times. V usage is TRBV5-1 and J usage is TRBJ2-5; D is unclear. Germline V CDR1 and CDR2: SGHRS, YFSETQ. CDR3 length: 9 residues. V lost 2 bases to trimming and J lost 12 bases, with 5 bases between them. The CDR3 protein is CASSLVEYF. In nucleotides, the CDR3 is TGCGCCAGCAGCTTAGTCGAGTACTTC.

This chain connects TRBV6-1 to TRBJ2-7; 7 nucleotides align to TRBD1. V trimming: 5 bases; J trimming: 1 base; junction bases outside the gene matches: 5. Looked up from germline, CDR1 is MNHNS and CDR2 is SASEGT. There are 14 residues in the CDR3. CDR3 coding DNA: TGTGCCAGCAGTAACCACAGGGGATCCTACGAGCAGTACTTC. Translation gives CASSNHRGSYEQYF.

There are many counts of this clonotype. V and J are TRBV18 and TRBJ2-3; a weak D match, TRBD2 (5 bases). The germline V gene has CDR1 KGHSH and CDR2 LQKENI. The CDR3 covers 15 residues. Trimming removed 6 bases from V and 0 bases from J, with 13 bases in between. As DNA, the CDR3 is TGTGCCAGCTCCCCGAGGGTCGGTAGCACAGATACGCAGTATTTT. It translates to CASSPRVGSTDTQYF.

The CDR3 DNA is TGCAGTACAGACCTAGCGGACAGGGAAATTGGCTACACCTTC. Encoded protein: CSTDLADREIGYTF. V is TRBV20-1 and J is TRBJ1-2; 8 bases fit TRBD1. This CDR3 is built from 14 residues. V was pared by 8 bases and J by 7 bases, with 15 bases of the junction left unmatched. Germline CDR1 reads DFQATT; CDR2 reads SNEGSKA (reference sequence).

The gene calls are TRBV5-1 and TRBJ2-5, with TRBD1 as a possible D gene (5 bases). CDR3 length: 13 residues. CDR1 is SGHRS, CDR2 YFSETQ, per germline. Trimming pared 5 bases from V and 5 bases from J, leaving 13 bases between. CDR3: CASSSQGQETQYF. The CDR3 nucleotides are TGCGCCAGCAGTTCCCAGGGCCAGGAGACCCAGTACTTC.